The 6 T cell receptor beta chains below all came from one sample that was sequenced in a study of blood T cell repertoires in COVID-19. Some clones are missing from TCRdb's copy, which holds only in-frame ones; the method was immunoSEQ multiplex PCR. Of about 120,000 clones listed, 70% to 90% were seen once; the top ten hold about 9.4%. The source material was peripheral blood. The receptors originated from a man in his fifties or sixties with acute or convalescent COVID-19.

The chain combines TRBV6-5 with TRBJ1-4; D is perhaps TRBD1 (5 bases). The germline V gene has CDR1 MNHEY and CDR2 SVGAGI. V lost 1 base, J lost 8 bases, and 11 bases lay in between. This CDR3 is 14 amino acids long. The CDR3 region is CASSYFASGEKLFF. Here the CDR3 DNA reads TGTGCCAGCAGTTACTTCGCCTCAGGGGAAAAACTGTTTTTT.

V is TRBV28 and J is TRBJ2-1, with D tentatively TRBD2 (6 bases). The ends were cut back, 5 bases at V and 4 bases at J, with 12 bases in the middle. Germline loops: CDR1 MDHEN, CDR2 SYDVKM. CDR3 length equals 14 residues. The CDR3, as DNA: TGTGCCAGCAGTCCTATAGCGGCGTACAATGAGCAGTTCTTC. It is translated as CASSPIAAYNEQFF.

This clone turned up a few times. This chain links TRBV7-9 with TRBJ2-1; TRBD2 matches at 9 bases. The CDR3 runs 14 residues. V dropped 6 bases and J dropped 9; count of bases not matched to a gene: 9. Germline V gene sequence: CDR1 SEHNR, CDR2 FQNEAQ (reference sequence). In DNA form, the CDR3 reads TGTGCCAGCAGAATAGGCGGGAGGGCCGCTGAGCAGTTCTTC. Translating it yields CASRIGGRAAEQFF.

The rearrangement uses TRBV30 and TRBJ1-1, with D perhaps TRBD1 (5 bases). Trimming removed 2 bases at V and 8 bases at J, with 12 bases between. CDR3 size: 12 residues. Germline values: CDR1 GTSNPN, CDR2 SVGIG (reference sequence). Here the CDR3 DNA reads TGTGCCTGGAGTCCGGGGGACGGAGAAGCTTTCTTT. It encodes CAWSPGDGEAFF. Full variable domain (remainder filled in from reference TRBV30 and TRBJ1-1): SQTIHQWPATLVQPVGSPLSLECTVEGTSNPNLYWYRQAAGRGLQLLFYSVGIGQISSEVPQNLSASRPQDRQFILSSKKLLLSDSGFYLCAWSPGDGEAFFGQGTRLTVV.

This sequence joins TRBV27 and TRBJ2-5, with a weak D call TRBD1 (5 bases). From germline, CDR1 is MNHEY and CDR2 SMNVEV (reference sequence). The CDR3 spans 16 residues. Trimming stripped 4 bases from V and 2 bases from J, with 17 bases between. CDR3 residues: CASSYVQGRGQETQYF. Here the CDR3 DNA reads TGTGCCAGCAGTTACGTCCAGGGTAGGGGTCAAGAGACCCAGTACTTC.

This chain joins TRBV3-1 (or the pseudogene TRBV3-2) and TRBJ1-2; 7 positions match TRBD1. CDR3 length: 13 residues. Germline V gene lookup returns CDR1 LGHDT and CDR2 YNNKEL (reference sequence). Trimming at V came to 7 bases and at J to 8 bases, leaving 10 bases not matched to a gene. The CDR3 sequence is CASTQTQGIGYTF. CDR3 sequence (DNA): TGTGCCAGCACTCAAACACAGGGGATAGGCTACACCTTC.